This note documents a single T cell receptor beta chain sequence. The data are from a study of PD-L1 blockade in urothelial cancer. Time point of the sample: pretreatment peripheral blood. This CDR3 comprises 14 residues. The ends lost 3 bases at V and 4 bases at J; junction bases unmatched: 7. The germline V gene has CDR1 SQVTM and CDR2 ANQGSEA. Templates that were synthetic TCR analogs were spiked into each PCR. Data came from immunoSEQ multiplex PCR; TCRdb stores just in-frame clones and leaves some out. The table shows 50,000 to 75,000 clones, with roughly four fifths occurring only once. V is TRBV29-1 and J is TRBJ2-5; 8 nucleotides agree with TRBD1. This receptor was obtained from a man in his 70s with urothelial cancer. The specimen was PBMCs, collected around atezolizumab (anti-PD-L1) treatment. CDR3 region: CSVEHTGGRETQYF. DNA for the CDR3: TGCAGCGTTGAGCACACAGGGGGAAGAGAGACCCAGTACTTC.